Each of the 2 T cell receptor beta chains below was sequenced from the same sample in a study of blood T cells in healthy people across ages. A second PCR, run for about 7 to 11 cycles, used a sample-barcoded 5' primer plus a J-beta primer mix. From the 5' RACE reads, TCRdb called clonotypes with MiXCR, one entry per CDR3 protein. The sample contains 800,000 to 950,000 distinct CDR3 sequences, roughly 40% of which appear only once. Material for sequencing was blood. These TCRs come from a young man in good health.

This clonotype has more than one count but fewer than ten. V gene TRBV10-3 combines with J gene TRBJ1-4, with a weak D call TRBD1 (5 bases). Trimming stripped 7 bases from V and 5 bases from J, with 11 bases between. The CDR3 spans 13 residues. CDR1 is ENHRY, CDR2 SYGVKD, per germline. CDR3: CAIKKGENEKLFF. CDR3 nucleotides: TGTGCCATCAAAAAAGGGGAGAATGAAAAACTGTTTTTT.

This clonotype was picked up a small number of times. The chain employs TRBV4-1 and TRBJ1-2; a possible D gene is TRBD1 (5 bases). V shed 5 bases and J shed 2 bases, with 12 bases lying between them. The CDR3 is 14 residues long. Germline assignment: CDR1 MGHRA and CDR2 YSYEKL. The CDR3 DNA follows: TGCGCCAGCAGCGATACGCAGGGAAACTATGGCTACACCTTC. Protein sequence: CASSDTQGNYGYTF.